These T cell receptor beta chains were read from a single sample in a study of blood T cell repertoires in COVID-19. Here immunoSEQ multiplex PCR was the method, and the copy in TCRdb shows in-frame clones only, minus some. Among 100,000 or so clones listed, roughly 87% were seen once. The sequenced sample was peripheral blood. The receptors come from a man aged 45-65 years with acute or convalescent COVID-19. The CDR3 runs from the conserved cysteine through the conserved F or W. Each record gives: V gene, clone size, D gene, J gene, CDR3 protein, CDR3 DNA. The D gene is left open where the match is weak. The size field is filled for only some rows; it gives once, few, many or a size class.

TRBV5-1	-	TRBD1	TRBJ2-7	CASSSGQGEQYF	TGCGCCAGCAGCTCTGGACAGGGCGAGCAGTACTTC
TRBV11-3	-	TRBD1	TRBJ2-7	CASSTGTGFYEQYF	TGTGCCAGCAGTACCGGGACAGGTTTCTACGAGCAGTACTTC
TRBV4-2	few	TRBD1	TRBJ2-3	CASSQDRKGALTDTQYF	TGTGCCAGCAGCCAAGATAGGAAGGGGGCGCTTACAGATACGCAGTATTTT
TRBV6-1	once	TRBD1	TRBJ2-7	CASSEVDRQTYEQYF	TGTGCCAGCAGTGAAGTGGACAGGCAAACCTACGAGCAGTACTTC
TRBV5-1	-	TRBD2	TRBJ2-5	CASSPGLAGGQETQYF	TGCGCCAGCAGCCCCGGACTAGCGGGGGGCCAAGAGACCCAGTACTTC
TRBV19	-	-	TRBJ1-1	CASSIKGGGSLNTEAFF	TGTGCCAGTAGTATCAAGGGTGGGGGGTCCCTGAACACTGAAGCTTTCTTT
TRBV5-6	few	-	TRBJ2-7	CASSLGWAEQYF	TGTGCCAGCAGCTTAGGCTGGGCAGAGCAGTACTTC
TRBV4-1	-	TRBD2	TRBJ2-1	CASSQDSASGPYNEQFF	TGCGCCAGCAGCCAAGATTCGGCTAGCGGGCCCTACAATGAGCAGTTCTTC
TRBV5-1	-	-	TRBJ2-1	CASSLSSPRDEQFF	TGCGCCAGCAGCTTGAGCTCCCCGCGGGATGAGCAGTTCTTC
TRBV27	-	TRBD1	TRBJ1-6	CASSPSQGLDSPLHF	TGTGCCAGCAGTCCATCACAGGGGTTGGATTCACCCCTCCACTTT
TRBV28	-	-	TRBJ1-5	CASSSITGYNQPQHF	TGTGCCAGCAGTTCCATAACAGGGTACAATCAGCCCCAGCATTTT
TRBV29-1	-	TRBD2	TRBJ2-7	CSVLGPSQREDLDHEQYF	TGCAGCGTCCTAGGGCCGAGCCAGCGGGAGGACCTGGATCACGAGCAGTACTTC
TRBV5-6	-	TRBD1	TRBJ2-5	CASSLGRGQTQYF	TGTGCCAGCAGCTTGGGTAGGGGGCAGACCCAGTACTTC
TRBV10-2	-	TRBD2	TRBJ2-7	CASLSGRAHEQYF	TGCGCCAGTCTTAGCGGGAGGGCCCACGAGCAGTACTTC
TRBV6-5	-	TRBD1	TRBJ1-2	CASSYGQGGYGYTF	TGTGCCAGCAGTTACGGACAGGGAGGCTATGGCTACACCTTC
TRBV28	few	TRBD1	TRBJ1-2	CASSLGQGAGGYTF	TGTGCCAGCAGTTTGGGACAGGGCGCTGGAGGCTACACCTTC
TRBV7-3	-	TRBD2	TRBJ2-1	CASSDPVLAGGYNEQFF	TGTGCCAGCAGCGACCCCGTATTAGCGGGGGGCTACAATGAGCAGTTCTTC
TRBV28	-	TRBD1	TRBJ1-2	CASSQAWGGWDRDGYTF	TGTGCCAGCAGTCAGGCTTGGGGTGGATGGGACAGGGACGGCTACACCTTC
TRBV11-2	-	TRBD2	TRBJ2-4	CASSLASSGSAYIQYF	TGTGCCAGCAGCTTAGCTTCTAGCGGGAGTGCTTACATTCAGTACTTC
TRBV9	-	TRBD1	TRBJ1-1	CASSASGTGAWDTEAFF	TGTGCCAGCAGCGCCTCCGGGACAGGGGCATGGGACACTGAAGCTTTCTTT
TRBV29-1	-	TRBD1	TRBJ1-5	CSVAQGRDQPQHF	TGCAGCGTTGCACAGGGGCGGGATCAGCCCCAGCATTTT
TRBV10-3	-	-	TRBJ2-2	CAIGGGELTGELFF	TGTGCCATAGGGGGGGGAGAACTCACCGGGGAGCTGTTTTTT
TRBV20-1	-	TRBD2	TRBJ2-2	CSASVPGLGNTGELFF	TGCAGTGCTAGTGTCCCGGGACTAGGGAACACCGGGGAGCTGTTTTTT
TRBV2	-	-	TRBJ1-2	CASSERGMSYGYTF	TGTGCCAGCAGTGAAAGGGGTATGTCCTATGGCTACACCTTC
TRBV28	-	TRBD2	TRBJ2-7	CASSSLTGLVEQYF	TGTGCCAGCAGTTCCTTGACGGGACTAGTCGAGCAGTACTTC
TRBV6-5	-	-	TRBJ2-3	CASSGTGRTDTQYF	TGTGCCAGCAGCGGAACAGGCCGCACAGATACGCAGTATTTT
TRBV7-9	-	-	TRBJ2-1	CASSPPGGQAYNEQFF	TGTGCCAGCAGCCCGCCGGGGGGACAGGCCTACAATGAGCAGTTCTTC
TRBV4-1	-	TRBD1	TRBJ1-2	CASSQVGQGNYGYTF	TGCGCCAGCAGCCAAGTTGGACAGGGTAACTATGGCTACACCTTC
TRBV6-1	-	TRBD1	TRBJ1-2	CATRQGASLLGYTF	TGTGCCACCAGACAGGGGGCATCCCTCTTGGGCTACACCTTC
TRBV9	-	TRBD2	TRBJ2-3	CASKPILAGGSDTQYF	TGTGCCAGCAAGCCCATACTAGCGGGGGGGTCGGATACGCAGTATTTT
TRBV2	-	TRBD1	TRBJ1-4	CASRGQGAKNEKLFF	TGTGCCAGCAGGGGACAGGGGGCGAAGAATGAAAAACTGTTTTTT
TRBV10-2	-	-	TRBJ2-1	CASNPGGRGEQFF	TGCGCCAGCAACCCGGGGGGCAGGGGCGAGCAGTTCTTC
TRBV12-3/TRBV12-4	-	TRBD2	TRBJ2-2	CASRISGAGELFF	TGTGCCAGCAGAATTAGCGGGGCCGGGGAGCTGTTTTTT
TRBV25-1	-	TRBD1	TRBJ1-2	CASSEPGGSYGYTF	TGTGCCAGCAGTGAGCCAGGGGGAAGCTATGGCTACACCTTC
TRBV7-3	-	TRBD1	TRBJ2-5	CASSLTGQEGETQYF	TGTGCCAGCAGCTTAACGGGACAGGAGGGAGAGACCCAGTACTTC
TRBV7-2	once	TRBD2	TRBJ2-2	CASRPRLAGNTGELFF	TGTGCCAGCAGGCCCCGACTAGCGGGAAATACCGGGGAGCTGTTTTTT
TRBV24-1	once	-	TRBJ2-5	CATSDVTTPLETQYF	TGTGCCACCAGTGATGTTACTACGCCCCTAGAGACCCAGTACTTC
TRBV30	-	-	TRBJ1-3	CAWKPTTGISGNTIYF	TGTGCCTGGAAACCTACGACAGGAATCTCTGGAAACACCATATATTTT
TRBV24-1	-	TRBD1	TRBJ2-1	CATSDPGQGNNEQFF	TGTGCCACCAGTGATCCGGGACAGGGGAACAATGAGCAGTTCTTC
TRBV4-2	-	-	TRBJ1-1	CASSQEGAVPEAFF	TGTGCCAGCAGCCAAGAAGGGGCGGTCCCCGAAGCTTTCTTT
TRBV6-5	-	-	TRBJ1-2	CASSYPSPDRTYGYTF	TGTGCCAGCAGTTACCCTTCCCCAGACAGGACCTATGGCTACACCTTC
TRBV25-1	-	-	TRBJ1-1	CASSVGGDTEAFF	TGTGCCAGCAGCGTTGGAGGGGACACTGAAGCTTTCTTT
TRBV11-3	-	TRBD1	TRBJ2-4	CASSFFRTGDVKAKNIQYF	TGTGCCAGCAGCTTCTTCCGGACAGGGGATGTGAAGGCCAAAAACATTCAGTACTTC
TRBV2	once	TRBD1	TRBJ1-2	CASSEGAKNYGYTF	TGTGCCAGCAGCGAGGGGGCTAAGAACTATGGCTACACCTTC
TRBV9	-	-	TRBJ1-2	CASSTQGTGGYTF	TGTGCCAGCTCGACGCAGGGGACGGGCGGCTACACCTTC
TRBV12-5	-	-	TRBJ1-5	CASGLADRPLGQPQHF	TGTGCTAGTGGTTTGGCTGATCGTCCCCTCGGTCAGCCCCAGCATTTT
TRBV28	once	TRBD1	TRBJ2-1	CASSFLGTGGRGEQFF	TGTGCCAGCAGTTTCCTTGGGACAGGGGGTCGTGGTGAGCAGTTCTTC
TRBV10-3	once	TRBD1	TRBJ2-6	CATSNRGTGVGGANVLTF	TGTGCCACCTCTAATAGGGGGACAGGGGTAGGAGGGGCCAACGTCCTGACTTTC
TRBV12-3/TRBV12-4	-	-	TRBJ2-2	CASSRIGGELFF	TGTGCCAGCAGTCGAATCGGTGGGGAGCTGTTTTTT
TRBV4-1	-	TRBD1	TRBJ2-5	CASSPPGTAQETQYF	TGCGCCAGCAGCCCCCCCGGGACAGCCCAAGAGACCCAGTACTTC
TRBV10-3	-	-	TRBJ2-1	CAISFQNEQFF	TGTGCCATCAGTTTCCAGAATGAGCAGTTCTTC
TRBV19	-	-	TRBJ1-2	CASSKDTRMINNYGYTF	TGTGCCAGTAGTAAGGACACCCGGATGATAAATAACTATGGCTACACCTTC
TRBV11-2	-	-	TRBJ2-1	CASSLFRGASNEQFF	TGTGCCAGCAGCTTATTTCGGGGGGCCAGCAATGAGCAGTTCTTC
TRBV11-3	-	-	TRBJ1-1	CASSSSMRDTEAFF	TGTGCCAGCAGCTCTAGTATGAGGGACACTGAAGCTTTCTTT